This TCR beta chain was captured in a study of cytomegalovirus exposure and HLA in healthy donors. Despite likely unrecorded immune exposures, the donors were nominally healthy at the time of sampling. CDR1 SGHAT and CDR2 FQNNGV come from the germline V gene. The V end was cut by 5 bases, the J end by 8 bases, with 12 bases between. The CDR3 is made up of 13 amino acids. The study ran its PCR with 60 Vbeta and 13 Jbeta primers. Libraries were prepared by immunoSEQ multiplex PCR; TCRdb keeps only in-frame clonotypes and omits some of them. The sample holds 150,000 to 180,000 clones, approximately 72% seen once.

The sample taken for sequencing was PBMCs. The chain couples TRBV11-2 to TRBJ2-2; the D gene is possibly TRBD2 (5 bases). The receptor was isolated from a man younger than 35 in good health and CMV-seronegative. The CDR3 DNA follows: TGTGCCAGCAGCCCCCGTACGGGGGGGGAGCTGTTTTTT. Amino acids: CASSPRTGGELFF.